Included here is one T cell receptor (beta chain) sequence, with context. The data originate from a study of blood T cell repertoires in COVID-19. Study-wide background: PBMCs, B-cell-depleted T cells, or T cells were the source of the cDNA or gDNA that made up the material.

CDR3 size: 13 residues. With 5 bases removed from V and 8 bases from J, the gap between germline ends came to 15 bases. Looked up from germline, CDR1 is SGHVS and CDR2 is FQNEAQ. Enrollees, 18 to 89 years old, lived in about two dozen US areas. The assay was immunoSEQ multiplex PCR, and TCRdb's table has in-frame clones only and misses some. The data hold around 300,000 clones, with around nine tenths observed a single time. Material: PBMCs or T cells enriched from blood (not recorded which). The sequence derives from a woman between 40 and 50 years old who had recovered from COVID-19. This sequence joins TRBV7-8 and TRBJ1-1; no firm D call. Written as DNA, the CDR3 is TGTGCCAGCAGCCCCCAGGTAGGACTCGAAGCTTTCTTT. It encodes CASSPQVGLEAFF.